A few counts support the clone carrying this TCR beta chain. Its target is not known. Other DNA sequences in this specimen translate into the identical CDR3. The germline CDR1 and CDR2 sequences are SGHTA and FQGNSA. V lost 3 bases, J lost 2 bases, and 7 bases lay in between. CDR3 length: 13 residues. Sorting based on CD45RO/CCR7/CD25/CD127/CD95/CD27 separated CD4+ naive, central memory, regulatory and stem cell-like memory cells. This sample is part of a study of beta chain features in type 1 diabetes. Study-level background: The study found patients and healthy donors alike in age, gender and cell yields.

The sequenced template was cDNA made from the entire isolated RNA. Profiled with immunoSEQ multiplex PCR; TCRdb holds only in-frame clones, not every one. The sample yields 640,000 or so clones, roughly 13% seen once. Study-wide points: Among all four CD4+ subsets, Type 1 diabetes patients had TCRB CDR3s that were moderately but significantly shorter. The study found that naive, central memory and Treg TCRB repertoires appeared more similar in patients than in healthy donors.

The V call is TRBV7-2, the J call TRBJ2-5; D perhaps matches TRBD2 (6 bases). Sequencing used naive CD4+ T cells from blood. This TCR derives from a man aged 18 to 29 with type 1 diabetes. The CDR3 spells CASSFSGQETQYF. CDR3 bases: TGTGCCAGCAGCTTCAGCGGGCAAGAGACCCAGTACTTC.